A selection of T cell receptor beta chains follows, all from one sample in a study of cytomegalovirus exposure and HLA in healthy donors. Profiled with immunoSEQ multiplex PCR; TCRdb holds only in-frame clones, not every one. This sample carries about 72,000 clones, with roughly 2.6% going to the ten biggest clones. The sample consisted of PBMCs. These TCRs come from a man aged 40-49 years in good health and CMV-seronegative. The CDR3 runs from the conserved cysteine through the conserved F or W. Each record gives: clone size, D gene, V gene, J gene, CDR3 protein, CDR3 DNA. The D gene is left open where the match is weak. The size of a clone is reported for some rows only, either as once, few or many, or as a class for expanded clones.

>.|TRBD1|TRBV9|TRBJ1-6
CASSVGTGDISPLHF
TGTGCCAGCAGCGTGGGGACAGGGGATATTTCACCCCTCCACTTT
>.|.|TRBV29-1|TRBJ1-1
CSVYAPTGVNTEAFF
TGCAGCGTTTATGCCCCGACAGGCGTGAACACTGAAGCTTTCTTT
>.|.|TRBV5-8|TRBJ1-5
CASSSREAGDQPQHF
TGTGCCAGCAGCTCCCGGGAGGCAGGGGACCAGCCCCAGCATTTT
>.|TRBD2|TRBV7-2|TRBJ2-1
CASSSPLAGGLVEQFF
TGTGCCAGCAGCTCCCCCCTAGCGGGGGGGCTTGTTGAGCAGTTCTTC
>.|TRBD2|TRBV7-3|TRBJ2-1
CATSSGGGNEQFF
TGTGCCACCTCTAGCGGGGGGGGGAATGAGCAGTTCTTC
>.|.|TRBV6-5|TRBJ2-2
CASWAGSGELFF
TGTGCCAGCTGGGCAGGAAGCGGGGAGCTGTTTTTT
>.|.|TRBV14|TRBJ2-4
CASSQDYVEPSGKNIQYF
TGTGCCAGCAGCCAAGATTACGTGGAACCCTCGGGCAAAAACATTCAGTACTTC
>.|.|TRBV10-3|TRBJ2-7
CAISEGGQREQYF
TGTGCCATCAGTGAAGGGGGTCAGCGGGAGCAGTACTTC
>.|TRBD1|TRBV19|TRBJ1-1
CASRKQGVETEAFF
TGTGCCAGTAGAAAACAGGGGGTAGAGACTGAAGCTTTCTTT
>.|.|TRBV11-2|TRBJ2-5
CASSLNREETQYF
TGTGCCAGCAGCTTAAATCGGGAAGAGACCCAGTACTTC
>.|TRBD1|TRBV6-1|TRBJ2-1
CAGTGTYNEQFF
TGTGCCGGGACAGGGACCTACAATGAGCAGTTCTTC
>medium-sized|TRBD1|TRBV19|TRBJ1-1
CASTKDRVDTEAFF
TGTGCCAGTACCAAGGACAGGGTGGACACTGAAGCTTTCTTT
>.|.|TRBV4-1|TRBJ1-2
CASSQAGKYGYTF
TGCGCCAGCAGCCAAGCAGGGAAATACGGCTACACCTTC
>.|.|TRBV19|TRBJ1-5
CASGGGSQPQHF
TGTGCCAGTGGGGGAGGGAGTCAGCCCCAGCATTTT
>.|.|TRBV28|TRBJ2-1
CASSSLGQQREQFF
TGTGCCAGCAGTTCCCTTGGACAGCAAAGGGAGCAGTTCTTC
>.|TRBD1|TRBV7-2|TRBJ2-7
CASRPTGAYEQYF
TGTGCCAGCAGACCTACAGGGGCGTACGAGCAGTACTTC
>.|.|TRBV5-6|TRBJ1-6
CASSLGTGPGDNSPLHF
TGTGCCAGCAGCTTGGGCACAGGGCCAGGGGATAATTCACCCCTCCACTTT
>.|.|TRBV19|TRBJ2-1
CASSKVAGYNEQFF
TGTGCCAGTAGTAAAGTGGCGGGCTACAATGAGCAGTTCTTC
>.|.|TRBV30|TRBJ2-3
CAWAGRIMTFSTDTQYF
TGTGCCTGGGCGGGTCGCATAATGACCTTTAGCACAGATACGCAGTATTTT
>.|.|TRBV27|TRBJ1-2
CATTSLGVGNYGYTF
TGTGCCACTACTAGCCTCGGTGTGGGGAACTATGGCTACACCTTC
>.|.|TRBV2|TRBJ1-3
CASSLQGTSGNTIYF
TGTGCCAGCAGTCTACAGGGTACCTCTGGAAACACCATATATTTT
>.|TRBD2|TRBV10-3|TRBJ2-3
CAIRAPAGGLGTQYF
TGTGCCATCAGAGCTCCAGCGGGGGGGTTGGGTACGCAGTATTTT
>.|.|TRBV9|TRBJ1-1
CASSVGGATEAFF
TGTGCCAGCAGCGTAGGCGGGGCCACTGAAGCTTTCTTT
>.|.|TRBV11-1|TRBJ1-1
CASSPGGKTEAFF
TGTGCCAGCAGTCCCGGAGGGAAGACTGAAGCTTTCTTT
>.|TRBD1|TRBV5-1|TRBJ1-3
CASSATGTGIGNTIYF
TGCGCCAGCAGCGCAACCGGGACAGGGATCGGAAACACCATATATTTT
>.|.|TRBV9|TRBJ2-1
CASSVGINGGGLRNEQFF
TGTGCCAGCAGCGTAGGAATTAATGGGGGGGGCCTTAGAAATGAGCAGTTCTTC
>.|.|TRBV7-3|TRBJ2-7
CASSFGAEQYF
TGTGCCAGCAGCTTTGGGGCCGAGCAGTACTTC
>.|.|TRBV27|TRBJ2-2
CASRIGAGTGELFF
TGTGCCAGCAGGATAGGTGCGGGCACCGGGGAGCTGTTTTTT
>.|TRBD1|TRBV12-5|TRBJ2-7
CASGLYGTGDEQYF
TGTGCTAGTGGTTTGTACGGGACAGGGGACGAGCAATACTTC
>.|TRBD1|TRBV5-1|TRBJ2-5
CASSGQGAGGQETQYF
TGCGCCAGCAGCGGCCAGGGGGCTGGGGGCCAAGAGACCCAGTACTTC
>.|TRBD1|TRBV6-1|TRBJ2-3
CASSEFPGQDTQYF
TGTGCCAGCAGTGAATTCCCGGGACAGGATACGCAGTATTTT
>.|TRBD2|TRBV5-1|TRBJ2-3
CASSLAASGGADTQYF
TGCGCCAGCAGCTTGGCCGCTAGCGGGGGTGCAGATACGCAGTATTTT
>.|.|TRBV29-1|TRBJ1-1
CRVIGVTEAFF
TGCAGGGTCATAGGGGTCACTGAAGCTTTCTTT
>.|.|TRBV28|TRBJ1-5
CASSLANQPQHF
TGTGCCAGCAGTTTAGCGAATCAGCCCCAGCATTTT
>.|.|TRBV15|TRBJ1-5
CATSRDQAYSNQPQHF
TGTGCCACCAGCAGAGATCAGGCATATAGCAATCAGCCCCAGCATTTT
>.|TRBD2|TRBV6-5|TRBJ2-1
CASSYSTAGGYNEQFF
TGTGCCAGCAGTTACTCGACAGCGGGGGGATACAATGAGCAGTTCTTC
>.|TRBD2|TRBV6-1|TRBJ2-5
CASSELTGGETQYF
TGTGCCAGCAGTGAACTGACGGGGGGTGAGACCCAGTACTTC
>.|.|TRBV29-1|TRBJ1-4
CSATSSVTNEKLFF
TGCAGCGCCACCTCGAGCGTAACTAATGAAAAACTGTTTTTT
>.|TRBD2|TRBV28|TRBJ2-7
CASSSPAGPSYEQYF
TGTGCCAGCAGTTCGCCAGCGGGGCCCTCCTACGAGCAGTACTTC
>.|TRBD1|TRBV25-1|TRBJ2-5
CASSEGTGVGETQYF
TGTGCCAGCAGTGAAGGGACAGGGGTCGGGGAGACCCAGTACTTC
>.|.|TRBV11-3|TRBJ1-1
CASSFTPGTEAFF
TGTGCCAGCAGCTTTACCCCGGGGACTGAAGCTTTCTTT
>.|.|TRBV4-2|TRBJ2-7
CASSHDRYEQYF
TGTGCCAGCAGCCATGACAGGTACGAGCAGTACTTC
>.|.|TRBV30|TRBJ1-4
CACIMSGGGKLFF
TGTGCCTGTATAATGTCGGGAGGGGGAAAACTGTTTTTT
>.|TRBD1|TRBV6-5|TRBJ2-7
CASSFKTTGTGIKQYF
TGTGCCAGCAGTTTTAAGACTACCGGGACAGGGATTAAGCAGTACTTC
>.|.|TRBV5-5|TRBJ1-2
CASSFGGSAIYGYTF
TGTGCCAGCAGCTTCGGGGGTTCAGCTATCTATGGCTACACCTTC
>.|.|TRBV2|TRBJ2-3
CASSYRVSDTQYF
TGTGCCAGCAGTTACAGGGTGTCAGATACGCAGTATTTT
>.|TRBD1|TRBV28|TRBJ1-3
CASSRYRGSGNTIYF
TGTGCCAGCAGTCGTTACAGGGGATCAGGAAACACCATATATTTT
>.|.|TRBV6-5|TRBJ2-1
CASTLLRTSYNEQFF
TGTGCCAGCACCTTACTACGGACTTCTTACAATGAGCAGTTCTTC
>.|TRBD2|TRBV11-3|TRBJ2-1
CASSHSGGLYNEQFF
TGTGCCAGCAGCCATAGCGGGGGCTTATACAATGAGCAGTTCTTC
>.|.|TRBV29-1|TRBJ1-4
CSVVDSGKTNEKLFF
TGCAGCGTTGTGGATTCGGGTAAAACTAATGAAAAACTGTTTTTT
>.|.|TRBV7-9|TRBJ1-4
CASNLGQYNEKLFF
TGTGCCAGCAACTTGGGGCAGTATAATGAAAAACTGTTTTTT
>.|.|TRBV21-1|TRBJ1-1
CASSKSGAGTGFQDTEAFF
TGTGCCAGCAGCAAAAGTGGGGCTGGGACAGGGTTTCAGGACACTGAAGCTTTCTTT
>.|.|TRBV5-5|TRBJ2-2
CASSLVGANTGELFF
TGTGCCAGCAGCTTGGTGGGCGCGAACACCGGGGAGCTGTTTTTT